This T cell receptor beta chain came from a study of blood T cell repertoires in COVID-19. Turning to the study itself: PBMCs, B-cell-depleted T cells, or T cells provided the cDNA or gDNA that made up the material.

V shed 6 bases, J shed 12 bases, and the junction held 1 base outside the gene matches. Germline V gene data show CDR1 as DFQATT and CDR2 as SNEGSKA (reference sequence). The CDR3 has 11 residues. Authors' processing steps: Cell counts per sample came from amplifying reference gene primers. The protocol was immunoSEQ multiplex PCR, while the TCRdb copy is restricted to in-frame clones and leaves out a portion. V, J and clone size derive from that table, while D and trimming were established from the DNA sequence. The repertoire holds 250,000 to 300,000 clones, with 70% to 90% as singletons. Seattle cases were enrolled at active infection and followed longitudinally.

The sample was peripheral blood. The origin of this receptor is a woman aged 70-85 years with COVID-19, enrolled during active disease. V and J are TRBV20-1 and TRBJ2-1; 14 nucleotides align to TRBD2. This CDR3 reads CSAGLAGAQFF. In DNA form, the CDR3 reads TGCAGTGCGGGACTAGCGGGGGCGCAGTTCTTC.